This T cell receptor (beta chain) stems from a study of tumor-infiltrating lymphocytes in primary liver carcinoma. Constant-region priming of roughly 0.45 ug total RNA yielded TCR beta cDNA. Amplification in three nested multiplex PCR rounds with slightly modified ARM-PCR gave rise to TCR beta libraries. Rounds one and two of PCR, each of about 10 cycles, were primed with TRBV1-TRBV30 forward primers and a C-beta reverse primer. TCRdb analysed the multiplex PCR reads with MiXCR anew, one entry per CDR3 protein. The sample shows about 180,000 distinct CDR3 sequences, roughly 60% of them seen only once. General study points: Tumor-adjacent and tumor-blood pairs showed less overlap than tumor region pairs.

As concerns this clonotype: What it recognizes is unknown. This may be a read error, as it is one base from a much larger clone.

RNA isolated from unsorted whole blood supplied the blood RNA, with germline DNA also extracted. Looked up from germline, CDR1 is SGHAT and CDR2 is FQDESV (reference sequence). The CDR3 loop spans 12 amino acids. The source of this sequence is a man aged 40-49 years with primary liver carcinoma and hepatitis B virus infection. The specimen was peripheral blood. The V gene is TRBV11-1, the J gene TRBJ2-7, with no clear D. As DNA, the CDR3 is TGTGTCAGCAGCTCGACACGGTACGAGCAGTACTTC. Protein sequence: CVSSSTRYEQYF.